This is a list of T cell receptor beta chains from one sample in a study of T cell changes during pregnancy in multiple sclerosis. Only in-frame clones appear in the TCRdb table, and some are missing; sequencing was by immunoSEQ multiplex PCR. This sample has about 28,000 clones; just over 90% occur once, and the top ten carry 0.4% to 0.55%. The source was CD4+ T cells from peripheral blood mononuclear cells, collected after pregnancy. These receptors all come from a female donor with multiple sclerosis, enrolled in a pregnancy study. Both conserved end residues are part of each CDR3. Where a row states a size, it is once, few, many or the class of an expanded clone; other rows omit it.

v_call: TRBV7-7; j_call: TRBJ2-3; clone_size: once; cdr3_aa: CASSLDRTTDTQYF
v_call: TRBV7-3; j_call: TRBJ2-3; clone_size: NA; cdr3_aa: CASSYGGVAIDTQYF
v_call: TRBV5-5; j_call: TRBJ1-3; clone_size: NA; cdr3_aa: CASSGDSGNTIYF
v_call: TRBV7-3; j_call: TRBJ1-1; clone_size: few; cdr3_aa: CASSIRDREMNTEAFF
v_call: TRBV6-1; j_call: TRBJ1-6; clone_size: NA; cdr3_aa: CASSEALGTIGSPLHF
v_call: TRBV5-6; j_call: TRBJ2-1; clone_size: NA; cdr3_aa: CASSLARLAGERDEQFF
v_call: TRBV7-8; j_call: TRBJ2-5; clone_size: NA; cdr3_aa: CASSWSRDRGETQYF
v_call: TRBV9; j_call: TRBJ1-3; clone_size: once; cdr3_aa: CASSAGQGAGNTIYF
v_call: TRBV5-1; j_call: TRBJ2-3; clone_size: NA; cdr3_aa: CASSLRIPGQGSTDTQYF
v_call: TRBV28; j_call: TRBJ2-7; clone_size: NA; cdr3_aa: CASRPDRGTYEQYF
v_call: TRBV4-3; j_call: TRBJ2-3; clone_size: once; cdr3_aa: CASSHRQFTDTQYF
v_call: TRBV28; j_call: TRBJ2-5; clone_size: NA; cdr3_aa: CASSFQREETQYF
v_call: TRBV6-5; j_call: TRBJ2-3; clone_size: NA; cdr3_aa: CASSYSPSLRTDTQYF
v_call: TRBV5-5; j_call: TRBJ1-2; clone_size: NA; cdr3_aa: CASSLDTRSLYGYTF
v_call: TRBV21-1; j_call: TRBJ2-3; clone_size: NA; cdr3_aa: CASSPTPSACTDTQYF
v_call: TRBV27; j_call: TRBJ2-3; clone_size: NA; cdr3_aa: CASSFWDTDTQYF